This TCR beta chain was captured in a study of blood T cell repertoires in COVID-19. Under the authors' procedure: Estimates of nucleated cell counts were drawn from the amplification of reference gene primers. Method: immunoSEQ multiplex PCR; TCRdb's copy keeps in-frame clones and lacks some. V, J and clone size are taken as reported in that table, and D and trimming were inferred from the DNA itself. The table includes about 110,000 clones, approximately 80% detected once. With 4 bases clipped from V and 5 bases from J, the junction kept 5 bases outside the gene matches. This CDR3 is built from 14 residues. CDR1 and CDR2 from the germline V gene are SGDLS and YYNGEE.

Specimen: peripheral blood. The gene calls are TRBV9 and TRBJ2-5, with 10 bases aligning to TRBD2. The source of this sequence is a woman aged 70-85 years with acute or convalescent COVID-19. CDR3 in amino acids: CASSPTTSGETQYF. The CDR3 DNA reads TGTGCCAGCAGCCCCACGACTAGCGGGGAGACCCAGTACTTC.